The 20 T cell receptor beta chains given below trace back to one sample, sequenced in a study of blood T cells in healthy people across ages. For the second PCR, which ran for about 7 to 11 cycles, a sample-barcoded 5' primer and a J-beta primer mix were used. TCRdb used MiXCR to reprocess the 5' RACE reads, holding one entry per CDR3 protein. The data hold some 1.8 million distinct CDR3 sequences, with 30% to 40% observed a single time. The material sequenced was blood. These receptors were obtained from a human donor in good health.

This chain joins TRBV6-5 and TRBJ1-5; D is perhaps TRBD1 (5 bases). V was clipped by 0 bases and J by 1 base, with 16 bases between them. Germline loops: CDR1 MNHEY, CDR2 SVGAGI. The CDR3 contains 18 residues. The CDR3 protein is CASSYSRRGRRSNQPQHF. The CDR3 DNA reads TGTGCCAGCAGTTACTCGAGGCGGGGGAGAAGGAGCAATCAGCCCCAGCATTTT.

The V and J genes are TRBV28 and TRBJ1-5, with 10 bases aligning to TRBD1. The V gene end was trimmed by 2 bases and the J gene end by 7 bases; junction bases not matched to a gene: 5. CDR3 length: 15 residues. The germline CDR1 and CDR2 sequences are MDHEN and SYDVKM. The CDR3 loop is CASSLRTGGEQPQHF. Here the CDR3 DNA reads TGTGCCAGCAGTTTAAGGACAGGGGGGGAACAGCCCCAGCATTTT.

This clonotype was observed a handful of times. J is TRBJ1-5 and V is TRBV7-8; a possible D gene is TRBD1 (6 bases). Per germline, CDR1 SGHVS and CDR2 FQNEAQ. CDR3 length: 17 residues. Between the trimmed V and J ends, which lost 1 base and 3 bases, there was a span of 16 bases. The CDR3 is CASSLGGLGAHNQPQHF. As DNA, the CDR3 is TGTGCCAGCAGCTTAGGTGGTCTGGGGGCCCACAATCAGCCCCAGCATTTT.

This sequence joins TRBV6-6 and TRBJ1-4; TRBD1 matches at 9 bases. Germline values: CDR1 MNHNY, CDR2 SVGAGI (reference sequence). The CDR3 consists of 15 residues. With 4 bases clipped from V and 4 bases from J, the junction kept 4 bases outside the gene matches. The DNA for the CDR3 is TGTGCCAGCAGTTCCGGACAGGGGCATAATGAAAAACTGTTTTTT. Its translation is CASSSGQGHNEKLFF.

This chain uses TRBV18 with TRBJ2-2, with 7 bases lining up with TRBD2. Germline V CDR1 and CDR2: KGHSH, LQKENI. Germline trimming cut 6 bases from V and 4 bases from J; bases unmatched to any gene: 11. This CDR3 has 16 amino acids. CDR3: CASSIVYLAGTGELFF. The CDR3 DNA reads as TGTGCCAGCTCGATCGTCTATTTAGCGGGCACCGGGGAGCTGTTTTTT.

In this sample, this clonotype turned up a few times. The J gene is TRBJ2-1, the V gene TRBV20-1; D is perhaps TRBD2 (6 bases). Germline loops: CDR1 DFQATT, CDR2 SNEGSKA (reference sequence). V dropped 6 bases and J dropped 2 bases, with 14 bases sitting between them. The CDR3 is made up of 14 amino acids. The CDR3 nucleotides are TGCAGTGCCACCAGCGGGCTACCCTACAATGAGCAGTTCTTC. Its translation is CSATSGLPYNEQFF.

The table lists this clonotype with a few counts. The chain couples TRBV28 to TRBJ1-2, with D hard to call. There are 14 residues in the CDR3. V shed 6 bases and J shed 3 bases, with 14 bases lying between them. Germline V gives CDR1 MDHEN, CDR2 SYDVKM. CDR3 sequence reads: CASRPWGTDYGYTF. Written as DNA, the CDR3 is TGTGCCAGCAGACCATGGGGAACAGACTATGGCTACACCTTC.

The V gene is TRBV2, the J gene TRBJ1-2, with D possibly matching TRBD1 (6 bases). This CDR3 is 12 amino acids long. The germline V gene encodes CDR1 SNHLY and CDR2 FYNNEI. Trimming left V 8 bases short and J 6 bases short, with 13 bases between. The CDR3 reads CASERQVNGYTF. The CDR3 DNA follows: TGTGCCAGCGAGAGACAGGTTAATGGCTACACCTTC. The full variable domain, its missing parts supplied by reference TRBV2 and TRBJ1-2, is EPEVTQTPSHQVTQMGQEVILRCVPISNHLYFYWYRQILGQKVEFLVSFYNNEISEKSEIFDDQFSVERPDGSNFTLKIRSTKLEDSAMYFCASERQVNGYTFGSGTRLTVV.

The chain is built from TRBV4-3 and TRBJ1-6; D might be TRBD1 (6 bases). The CDR3 contains 17 residues. From germline, CDR1 is LGHNA and CDR2 YSLEER. The V and J ends lost 0 bases and 9 bases respectively, with 18 bases between them. The CDR3 nucleotides are TGCGCCAGCAGCCAAGATAGTAGGACAGCGGAAGGTTCACCCCTCCACTTT. Its translation is CASSQDSRTAEGSPLHF.

The chain's CDR3 is CASRDLSRGPYEQYF. The CDR3 bases are TGTGCCAGCAGGGACTTGAGTCGGGGGCCCTACGAGCAGTACTTC. The gene calls are TRBV28 and TRBJ2-7; D could derive from TRBD1 or TRBD2 (6 bases each). The CDR3 has 15 amino acids. V lost 6 bases and J 2 bases, leaving 17 bases between the germline ends. In germline, CDR1 is MDHEN, CDR2 SYDVKM.

The chain couples TRBV10-3 to TRBJ1-2, with a tentative D call TRBD1 (5 bases). V was trimmed by 2 bases and J by 9 bases, leaving 10 bases between them. CDR1 ENHRY and CDR2 SYGVKD come from the germline V gene. This CDR3 has 12 amino acids. The CDR3 DNA sequence: TGTGCCATCAGTGAGACGGGGCAAAGCTACACCTTC. It encodes CAISETGQSYTF.

This clonotype was counted a few times. This chain joins TRBV7-3 and TRBJ2-1, with 8 nucleotides matching TRBD2. With 4 bases clipped from V and 4 bases from J, the junction kept 12 bases outside the gene matches. The germline V gene encodes CDR1 SGHTA and CDR2 FQGTGA. The CDR3 contains 17 residues. This CDR3 reads CASSSGLGAGEYNEQFF. The CDR3 DNA is TGTGCCAGCAGCTCCGGCCTAGGAGCGGGGGAATACAATGAGCAGTTCTTC.

In this sample, this clonotype turned up a few times. The chain links TRBV21-1 to TRBJ2-7; the table gives TRBD1 as D, unverified against the DNA. TRBV21-1 is a pseudogene locus. This CDR3 has 14 residues. This CDR3 is CASSPGVRNSEQYF. CDR3 bases: TGTGCCAGCAGCCCAGGGGTGCGGAACAGCGAGCAGTACTTC.

This clonotype occurred a few times. The V and J genes are TRBV28 and TRBJ1-5, with D uncertain. From germline, CDR1 is MDHEN and CDR2 SYDVKM. V dropped 3 bases and J dropped 0 bases, with 9 bases sitting between them. The CDR3 covers 15 residues. CDR3 sequence reads: CASSLIGYSNQPQHF. CDR3 bases: TGTGCCAGCAGTTTGATCGGGTATAGCAATCAGCCCCAGCATTTT.

This clonotype was seen only a few times. V gene TRBV4-2 combines with J gene TRBJ2-7; 9 bases are a match to TRBD2. The CDR3 sequence is 16 residues long. With 3 bases clipped from V and 4 bases from J, the junction kept 10 bases outside the gene matches. The germline gives CDR1 LGHNA, CDR2 YNFKEQ. The CDR3 is CASSHGGLASSYEQYF. Here the CDR3 DNA reads TGTGCCAGCAGCCACGGGGGACTAGCCTCCTCGTACGAGCAGTACTTC.

The V gene is TRBV12-3 or TRBV12-4, the J gene TRBJ2-3; TRBD2 matches at 12 bases. The CDR3 consists of 15 residues. V lost 4 bases to trimming and J lost 6 bases; unmatched junction nucleotides: 5. The CDR3 loop is CASSSRLAGADTQYF. CDR3 in DNA: TGTGCCAGCAGTTCTCGACTAGCGGGGGCGGATACGCAGTATTTT.

This clonotype was counted only a few times. The V call is TRBV14, the J call TRBJ2-7; D remains ambiguous. The germline V gene encodes CDR1 SGHDN and CDR2 FVKESK. The CDR3 runs 15 residues. V lost 4 bases and J lost 2, with 15 bases in between. Here the CDR3 reads CASSPLTGQTYEQYF. In nucleotides, the CDR3 is TGTGCCAGCAGCCCCCTCACGGGCCAAACCTACGAGCAGTACTTC.

This clonotype has just a few counts. The V call is TRBV6-2 or TRBV6-3, the J call TRBJ1-1, with a tentative D call TRBD1 (6 bases). CDR3 length: 14 residues. Trimming shortened V by 6 bases and J by 1 base, and 12 bases separated the two germline ends. Germline V gene sequence: CDR1 MNHEY, CDR2 SVGEGT. The DNA of the CDR3 is TGTGCCAGCAGCGGACGGACAGAGAACACTGAAGCTTTCTTT. Translating gives CASSGRTENTEAFF.

V usage is TRBV3-1 and J usage is TRBJ2-3; TRBD1 agrees at 9 bases. The CDR3 extends over 13 amino acids. V shed 2 bases, J shed 9 bases, and the junction held 3 bases outside the gene matches. The germline gives CDR1 LGHDT, CDR2 YNNKEL (reference sequence). The CDR3 DNA reads TGTGCCAGCAGCCAATGGACAGGGGTAACGCAGTATTTT. The encoded protein is CASSQWTGVTQYF.

This chain joins TRBV6-5 and TRBJ2-1; TRBD2 aligns across 12 bases. V shed 6 bases, J shed 9 bases, and the junction held 6 bases outside the gene matches. The germline V gene encodes CDR1 MNHEY and CDR2 SVGAGI. The CDR3 runs 14 residues. Here the CDR3 reads CASRLAGGGGEQFF. The CDR3 DNA sequence: TGTGCCAGCAGACTAGCGGGGGGCGGGGGTGAGCAGTTCTTC.